The 29 T cell receptor beta chains reported below all come from one sample, sequenced in a study of T cells in Graves' hyperthyroidism and ophthalmopathy. Amplified regions were TCR beta CDR3 sequences from RNA transcripts. Primed by the HTBI set, a first-round RT-PCR was run on the TCR CDR3. MiXCR, applied by TCRdb to the multiplex PCR reads, yields one record per CDR3 protein. The table lists hundreds of thousands of distinct CDR3 sequences, roughly 15% of them singletons. The sample consisted of blood. The receptors here all came from a man aged 18 to 30 with Graves' ophthalmopathy.

This clonotype showed up just a few times. This chain links TRBV27 with TRBJ2-3, with 8 bases identical to TRBD2. The junction had 8 bases not matched to a gene; V was cut back by 8 bases and J by 4 bases. This CDR3 spans 14 amino acids. In germline, CDR1 is MNHEY, CDR2 SMNVEV (reference sequence). CDR3 sequence reads: CASCRGGVSDTQYF. As DNA, the CDR3 is TGTGCCAGCTGCCGGGGGGGCGTCTCAGATACGCAGTATTTT.

In this sample, this clonotype turned up a few times. The V call is TRBV4-1, the J call TRBJ2-1; 7 bases fit TRBD1. Germline trimming cut 4 bases from V and 7 bases from J; bases unmatched to any gene: 4. The CDR3 has 13 residues. From germline, CDR1 is MGHRA and CDR2 YSYEKL. CDR3 DNA sequence: TGCGCCAGCAGCCTACCGACAGGGAATGAGCAGTTCTTC. This codes for CASSLPTGNEQFF.

This chain joins TRBV4-1 and TRBJ1-2; 11 nucleotides agree with TRBD1. J gave up 8 bases and V 1 base, and 9 bases lay outside the gene matches. Germline loops: CDR1 MGHRA, CDR2 YSYEKL. The length of the CDR3 is 16 residues. The CDR3 DNA follows: TGCGCCAGCAGCCAAGTGGCAACCGGGACAGGGGGAGGCTACACCTTC. This gives the protein CASSQVATGTGGGYTF.

This clonotype was recorded many times. This sequence joins TRBV6-4 and TRBJ2-3, with no clear D. The length of the CDR3 is 17 residues. V was trimmed by 0 bases and J by 0 bases, leaving 13 bases between them. Germline CDR1 reads MRHNA; CDR2 reads SNTAGT. CDR3 nucleotides: TGTGCCAGCAGTGACTCGGCACCAGGTCATAGCACAGATACGCAGTATTTT. Translating it yields CASSDSAPGHSTDTQYF.

This clonotype was seen ten or more times. This rearrangement joins TRBV18 to TRBJ1-1; 9 nucleotides match TRBD1. CDR1 and CDR2 (germline): KGHSH, LQKENI. The CDR3 loop spans 14 amino acids. V dropped 8 bases and J dropped 3; count of bases not matched to a gene: 7. CDR3 loop: CASSTGQGDTEAFF. For the CDR3, the DNA is TGTGCCAGCAGCACGGGACAGGGCGACACTGAAGCTTTCTTT.

The sample holds many counts of this clonotype. The chain recombines TRBV20-1 with TRBJ1-1; D ambiguous. The germline V gene encodes CDR1 DFQATT and CDR2 SNEGSKA (reference sequence). V was cut by 5 bases and J by 7 bases, with 11 bases left in between. The CDR3 sequence is 11 residues long. The CDR3 here is CSAGSNREAFF. CDR3 in DNA: TGCAGTGCTGGATCGAACCGTGAAGCTTTCTTT.

The chain couples TRBV20-1 to TRBJ2-5; D uncertain. The germline CDR1 and CDR2 sequences are DFQATT and SNEGSKA (reference sequence). This CDR3 is 15 amino acids long. V gave up 4 bases and J gave up 5 bases, with 20 bases separating them. CDR3 amino acids: CSANGGFPLVETQYF. The CDR3 region has the DNA TGCAGTGCTAACGGTGGCTTCCCCTTGGTGGAGACCCAGTACTTC.

This clonotype was seen at least ten times. The DNA is left out, because the CDR3 cannot be placed on it with certainty; the CDR3 is given as TCRdb lists it. The CDR3 loop reads CASSTSTGLNTEAFF. This rearrangement joins TRBV6-1 to TRBJ1-1; the table's D call of TRBD1 was not tested on the DNA. Both ends counted, the CDR3 spans 15 residues. Germline-derived CDR1 and CDR2 are MNHNS and SASEGT.

The sample holds many counts of this clonotype. The rearrangement links TRBV6-1 to TRBJ2-7, with 12 bases lining up with TRBD1. The length of the CDR3 is 15 residues. Germline lookup yields CDR1 MNHNS and CDR2 SASEGT. Trimming removed 6 bases from V and 3 bases from J; junction bases left unmatched: 6. This CDR3 reads CASRPGTGGYYEQYF. In DNA, the CDR3 is TGTGCCAGCAGGCCCGGGACAGGGGGCTACTACGAGCAGTACTTC.

This clonotype has at least ten counts. The V gene is TRBV3-1, the J gene TRBJ2-1; D not resolved. V shed 1 base and J shed 8 bases, with 3 bases lying between them. The CDR3 contains 11 residues. Germline assignment: CDR1 LGHDT and CDR2 YNNKEL (reference sequence). CDR3 amino acids: CASSQAYEQFF. DNA for the CDR3: TGTGCCAGCAGCCAAGCTTATGAGCAGTTCTTC.

V is TRBV4-1 and J is TRBJ1-2; D remains ambiguous. The germline gives CDR1 MGHRA, CDR2 YSYEKL. Trimming shortened V by 4 bases and J by 0 bases, and 12 bases separated the two germline ends. CDR3 length: 15 amino acids. This CDR3 reads CASSLRDLANYGYTF. CDR3 sequence (DNA): TGCGCCAGCAGCCTCCGGGATTTGGCTAACTATGGCTACACCTTC.

This clonotype was picked up many times. This chain connects TRBV29-1 to TRBJ2-3; 13 nucleotides line up with TRBD2. Unmatched junction bases numbered 6, after V lost 6 bases and J lost 6 bases. This CDR3 is 14 amino acids long. The germline gives CDR1 SQVTM, CDR2 ANQGSEA. The CDR3 DNA reads TGCAGCGTCGCGGGGACTAGCGGGGACGATACGCAGTATTTT. Its translation is CSVAGTSGDDTQYF.

This clonotype was seen at least ten times. The chain couples TRBV7-8 to TRBJ1-1, with D hard to call. V was cut by 2 bases and J by 0 bases, with 7 bases left in between. Germline CDR1 is SGHVS and CDR2 is FQNEAQ. This CDR3 comprises 14 residues. The CDR3 spells CASSLTGMNTEAFF. CDR3 in DNA: TGTGCCAGCAGCTTAACGGGCATGAACACTGAAGCTTTCTTT. The full variable domain, in which reference TRBV7-8 and TRBJ1-1 provide the parts outside the CDR3, is GAGVSQSPRYKVAKRGQDVALRCDPISGHVSLFWYQQALGQGPEFLTYFQNEAQLDKSGLPSDRFFAERPEGSVSTLKIQRTQQEDSAVYLCASSLTGMNTEAFFGQGTRLTVV.

This clonotype was recorded a few times. The rearrangement uses TRBV19 and TRBJ2-2; TRBD1 matches 7 bases. V dropped 3 bases and J dropped 4; count of bases not matched to a gene: 5. The CDR3 consists of 15 residues. The germline V gene encodes CDR1 LNHDA and CDR2 SQIVND (reference sequence). In DNA, the CDR3 is TGTGCCAGTAGTATCCCGGGACAGAGCACCGGGGAGCTGTTTTTT. This sequence encodes CASSIPGQSTGELFF.

This clonotype was counted ten times or more. The chain is built from TRBV12-3 or TRBV12-4 and TRBJ2-7; the match to TRBD1 covers 10 bases. The CDR3 runs to 14 residues. Trimming at V came to 6 bases and at J to 5 bases, leaving 7 bases not matched to a gene. CDR3 loop: CASSWDRGVNEQYF. Written as DNA, the CDR3 is TGTGCCAGCAGCTGGGACAGGGGCGTAAACGAGCAGTACTTC.

The V gene is TRBV2, the J gene TRBJ2-7, with 11 bases fitting TRBD1. CDR3 size: 16 residues. Germline loops: CDR1 SNHLY, CDR2 FYNNEI. V dropped 1 base and J dropped 2; count of bases not matched to a gene: 4. The CDR3 loop is CASSEGPGQGAYEQYF. As DNA, the CDR3 is TGTGCCAGCAGTGAAGGCCCGGGACAGGGGGCCTACGAGCAGTACTTC.

The V call is TRBV20-1, the J call TRBJ1-6; a weak D match, TRBD1 (5 bases). The CDR3 is 15 residues long. The germline gives CDR1 DFQATT, CDR2 SNEGSKA (reference sequence). Trimming stripped 1 base from V and 6 bases from J, with 13 bases between. The CDR3: CSARGRGAGNSPLHF. The CDR3 region has the DNA TGCAGTGCTAGAGGGCGGGGCGCGGGTAATTCACCCCTCCACTTT.

The V call is TRBV11-1, the J call TRBJ2-1; TRBD1 matches at 11 bases. This CDR3 has 15 amino acids. Germline V lookup: CDR1 SGHAT, CDR2 FQDESV (reference sequence). With V trimmed by 8 bases and J by 10 bases, 13 bases remained unmatched. The CDR3 sequence is CASGYGQGAYDEQFF. The CDR3 bases are TGTGCCAGCGGCTACGGACAGGGGGCCTACGACGAGCAGTTCTTC.

This clonotype was seen at least ten times. As DNA, the CDR3 is TGTGCCAGCAGTCTACCCCCCTTAGCGGGAGATCCCAATGAGCAGTTCTTC. Its protein product is CASSLPPLAGDPNEQFF. V and J are TRBV6-1 and TRBJ2-1; 9 bases align to TRBD2. V lost 5 bases and J lost 6; bases outside the gene matches: 14. The CDR3 spans 17 residues. Germline CDR1 and CDR2: MNHNS and SASEGT.

This clonotype has a count of ten or more. This chain uses TRBV4-2 with TRBJ2-5; D uncertain. V was pared by 3 bases and J by 5 bases, with 16 bases between. The CDR3 has 15 amino acids. Germline lookup yields CDR1 LGHNA and CDR2 YNFKEQ. In nucleotides, the CDR3 is TGTGCCAGCAGCCAGACCGGGCCCCCCCTGGAGACCCAGTACTTC. Protein sequence: CASSQTGPPLETQYF.

The rearrangement uses TRBV28 and TRBJ2-3; TRBD2 matches at 10 bases. There are 16 residues in the CDR3. The V gene's germline CDR1 is MDHEN and CDR2 SYDVKM. The V gene end was trimmed by 8 bases and the J gene end by 6 bases; junction bases not matched to a gene: 14. The DNA of the CDR3 is TGTGCCAGCGCTGTTAATAGCGGGAGGCGAAGGGATACGCAGTATTTT. Its translation: CASAVNSGRRRDTQYF.

This clonotype has a count of ten or more. This chain connects TRBV11-2 to TRBJ2-5, with TRBD1 as a possible D gene (5 bases). Trimming stripped 0 bases from V and 5 bases from J, with 16 bases between. The CDR3 is 16 residues long. CDR1 is SGHAT and CDR2 is FQNNGV in the germline V gene. The CDR3 coding sequence is TGTGCCAGCAGCTTAGATGGGTTACGACAGTATGAGACCCAGTACTTC. Protein product: CASSLDGLRQYETQYF. Full variable domain (remainder filled in from reference TRBV11-2 and TRBJ2-5): EAGVAQSPRYKIIEKRQSVAFWCNPISGHATLYWYQQILGQGPKLLIQFQNNGVVDDSQLPKDRFSAERLKGVDSTLKIQPAKLEDSAVYLCASSLDGLRQYETQYFGPGTRLLVL.

The chain is built from TRBV20-1 and TRBJ1-1; D is perhaps TRBD1 (6 bases). This CDR3 is 14 amino acids long. V gave up 2 bases and J gave up 7 bases, with 17 bases separating them. Germline V lookup: CDR1 DFQATT, CDR2 SNEGSKA (reference sequence). As DNA, the CDR3 is TGCAGTGCTAGACAAGACAGGTTCGTAGGTGAAGCTTTCTTT. It translates to CSARQDRFVGEAFF.

This clonotype was seen at least ten times. J is TRBJ2-7 and V is TRBV11-2, with 9 nucleotides matching TRBD2. CDR1 and CDR2 from the germline V gene are SGHAT and FQNNGV. This CDR3 contains 16 residues. V lost 5 bases to trimming and J lost 0 bases; unmatched junction nucleotides: 8. This CDR3 is CASSKIAGAHSYEQYF. The CDR3 DNA reads TGTGCCAGCAGCAAGATAGCGGGAGCCCACTCCTACGAGCAGTACTTC.

Concerning this clonotype itself: This could be a read error, since a much larger clone is one nucleotide away. The rearrangement joins TRBV2 to TRBJ2-5; 7 nucleotides agree with TRBD2. V gave up 10 bases and J gave up 5 bases; unmatched junction bases: 16. CDR3 size: 15 residues. Germline CDR1 and CDR2: SNHLY and FYNNEI. The CDR3 here is CATNRASGPPETQYF. The CDR3 DNA follows: TGTGCCACCAATCGGGCTAGCGGCCCACCTGAGACCCAGTACTTC.

The gene calls are TRBV24-1 and TRBJ2-3; TRBD2 is a possible D gene (5 bases). The ends were cut back, 10 bases at V and 1 base at J, with 14 bases in the middle. The CDR3 sequence is 14 residues long. Germline V CDR1 and CDR2: KGHDR, SFDVKD. Here the CDR3 DNA reads TGTGCCACACAACTAGGGCCCCGCACAGATACGCAGTATTTT. Protein: CATQLGPRTDTQYF.

This clonotype showed up just a few times. The CDR3 is CASSSGDGGYTF. DNA for the CDR3: TGTGCCAGCAGCTCGGGGGACGGAGGCTACACCTTC. V gene TRBV5-6 combines with J gene TRBJ1-2, with D perhaps matching TRBD1 (5 bases). The CDR3 runs to 12 residues. Germline lookup yields CDR1 SGHDT and CDR2 YYEEEE. V lost 3 bases to trimming and J lost 8 bases, with 11 bases between them.

Many counts were recorded for this clonotype. CDR3 in amino acids: CASSQDARDSEAFF. The CDR3 DNA is TGCGCCAGCAGCCAAGACGCTAGGGACAGTGAAGCTTTCTTT. The chain links TRBV4-1 to TRBJ1-1; 7 bases are shared with TRBD1. This CDR3 comprises 14 residues. Per germline, CDR1 MGHRA and CDR2 YSYEKL. The V and J ends lost 0 bases and 7 bases, in that order; junction bases with no gene match: 5.

The chain has TRBV5-1 and TRBJ1-4; unclear D gene. This CDR3 region has 17 residues. CDR1 and CDR2 from the germline V gene are SGHRS and YFSETQ. V was trimmed by 0 bases and J by 5 bases, leaving 17 bases between them. Here the CDR3 reads CASSLGGTRGLNEKLFF. CDR3 bases: TGCGCCAGCAGCTTGGGAGGAACGCGTGGGTTAAATGAAAAACTGTTTTTT. Filled out from reference TRBV5-1 and TRBJ1-4, the complete variable domain reads KAGVTQTPRYLIKTRGQQVTLSCSPISGHRSVSWYQQTPGQGLQFLFEYFSETQRNKGNFPGRFSGRQFSNSRSEMNVSTLELGDSALYLCASSLGGTRGLNEKLFFGSGTQLSVL.